A single T cell receptor beta chain is shown here with its context. Repertoires were generated with immunoSEQ multiplex PCR, while TCRdb's copy carries only in-frame clones and drops some. In the table there are tens of thousands of clones, 90% of which are singletons. The sample comes from a study of blood T cell repertoires in COVID-19. In the study overall: Nucleic acid was either cDNA or gDNA, and it came from T cells, B-cell-depleted T cells, or PBMCs.

The CDR3 consists of 16 residues. The germline V gene encodes CDR1 LGHNA and CDR2 YSLEER. J lost 5 bases, V lost 3 bases, and 9 bases had no gene match. The sequence derives from a man in his fifties with COVID-19, enrolled during active disease. Specimen: peripheral blood. This chain connects TRBV4-3 to TRBJ2-3; TRBD2 agrees at 9 bases. The CDR3 region has the DNA TGCGCCAGCAGCCAGGGGTTAGCGGGAGTGCGAGATACGCAGTATTTT. This codes for CASSQGLAGVRDTQYF.